This section outlines one T cell receptor (beta chain) sequence together with its context. The patients who served as multiple sclerosis controls were treatment-naive and had stable or active relapsing-remitting disease that fulfilled the revised McDonald criteria. CD8+ and CD4+ T cells were negatively isolated; TEMRA cells were FACS-enriched. This record belongs to a study of CD8 T cells in Susac syndrome. RNA in amounts of roughly 0.5 to 1 ug was reverse transcribed with random hexamers. Multiplex immunoSEQ PCR targeted 54 Vbeta and 13 Jbeta TCR beta segments. TCRdb called the immunoSEQ multiplex PCR reads again in MiXCR, with one record for every CDR3 protein. The repertoire holds 150,000 to 190,000 distinct CDR3 sequences, just under 97% seen once, with 0.14% to 0.15% in the top ten. The germline V gene has CDR1 SGHVS and CDR2 FQNEAQ. The CDR3 extends over 15 amino acids. Trimming took 5 bases from V and 6 from J; bases not matched to a gene: 7.

The genes are TRBV7-8 and TRBJ2-6; 7 nucleotides match TRBD1. Specimen: CD8+ T cells from PBMCs. This receptor was taken from a human donor with multiple sclerosis. The chain's CDR3 is CASSGKGAEANVLTF. CDR3 nucleotide sequence: TGTGCCAGCAGCGGTAAGGGGGCAGAGGCCAACGTCCTGACTTTC.